One sample yielded the 32 T cell receptor beta chains listed below, sequenced in a study of cytomegalovirus exposure and HLA in healthy donors. With 60 Vbeta and 13 Jbeta primers, the PCR was carried out. TCRdb's copy holds only in-frame clones and misses some; the assay was immunoSEQ multiplex PCR. The repertoire holds fewer than 200,000 clones, approximately 80% seen once, with under 5% in the top ten. The sequencing input was PBMCs. Receptor source: a woman aged 45-60 years in good health and CMV-seropositive.

The chain couples TRBV4-3 to TRBJ2-3; D is uncertain. This CDR3 contains 15 residues. V shed 0 bases and J shed 2 bases, with 9 bases lying between them. Germline loops: CDR1 LGHNA, CDR2 YSLEER. The CDR3 DNA follows: TGCGCCAGCAGCCAAGACCCCGTTAACACAGATACGCAGTATTTT. It is translated as CASSQDPVNTDTQYF.

This chain links TRBV4-1 with TRBJ2-3; D uncertain. CDR1 and CDR2 (germline): MGHRA, YSYEKL. The CDR3 has 15 amino acids. The ends were cut back, 2 bases at V and 6 bases at J, with 15 bases in the middle. The CDR3 loop reads CASSQNLKRQDTQYF. As DNA, the CDR3 is TGCGCCAGCAGCCAAAATCTTAAGAGGCAGGATACGCAGTATTTT.

To note about this clone: Relative to the germline gene, one junction end is altered; a read error may explain this. The gene calls are TRBV7-9 and TRBJ2-6, with 8 positions matching TRBD1. CDR1 SEHNR and CDR2 FQNEAQ come from the germline V gene (reference sequence). There are 14 residues in the CDR3. CDR3 sequence (DNA): TGTGCCGGCAGCTTGGGGACAGGCATAGGCGTCCTGACTTTC. Amino acid sequence: CAGSLGTGIGVLTF.

This chain links TRBV30 with TRBJ1-5, with D possibly being TRBD1 (5 bases). V dropped 0 bases and J dropped 3 bases, with 9 bases sitting between them. CDR3 length: 14 residues. CDR1 is GTSNPN, CDR2 SVGIG, per germline (reference sequence). CDR3 bases: TGTGCCTGGAGTGTTAAGGGGTTCAATCAGCCCCAGCATTTT. Its translation: CAWSVKGFNQPQHF.

This clone occurred a few times. The CDR3 DNA reads TGTGCCAGCAGTCTCGACAGGGGGCTCGGCTACACCTTC. This sequence encodes CASSLDRGLGYTF. This chain uses TRBV6-5 with TRBJ1-2; the match to TRBD1 covers 10 bases. V shed 5 bases and J 8 bases; nucleotides not matched to a gene: 5. The CDR3 spans 13 residues. The germline CDR1 and CDR2 sequences are MNHEY and SVGAGI.

V is TRBV28 and J is TRBJ1-2; possible D gene TRBD1, 5 bases. Germline V gene sequence: CDR1 MDHEN, CDR2 SYDVKM. V lost 8 bases and J lost 5, with 15 bases in between. The CDR3 sequence is 13 residues long. CDR3 sequence (DNA): TGTGCCAGCCGCCTTTGGGGGGATTATGGCTACACCTTC. This encodes CASRLWGDYGYTF.

This chain connects TRBV11-2 to TRBJ1-4; 9 bases align to TRBD1. Germline loops: CDR1 SGHAT, CDR2 FQNNGV. V shed 5 bases, J shed 11 bases, and the junction held 9 bases outside the gene matches. The CDR3 extends over 14 amino acids. CDR3 DNA sequence: TGTGCCAGCAGCCCCGGGACAGGGTTGGGGAAACTGTTTTTT. Translated: CASSPGTGLGKLFF. The full variable domain, its missing parts supplied by reference TRBV11-2 and TRBJ1-4, is EAGVAQSPRYKIIEKRQSVAFWCNPISGHATLYWYQQILGQGPKLLIQFQNNGVVDDSQLPKDRFSAERLKGVDSTLKIQPAKLEDSAVYLCASSPGTGLGKLFFGSGTQLSVL.

V usage is TRBV7-6 and J usage is TRBJ2-2; a possible D gene is TRBD1 (6 bases). CDR3 size: 16 residues. V was pared by 1 base and J by 5 bases, with 14 bases between. Germline lookup yields CDR1 SGHVS and CDR2 FNYEAQ. Here the CDR3 reads CASSLGAGVRTGELFF. CDR3 nucleotide sequence: TGTGCCAGCAGCTTAGGTGCAGGGGTCCGGACCGGGGAGCTGTTTTTT.

The CDR3 nucleotides are TGTGCCAGTAGCCCAGCGAGGAACACCGGGGAGCTGTTTTTT. Protein sequence: CASSPARNTGELFF. This sequence joins TRBV19 and TRBJ2-2; D unresolved. Germline CDR1 and CDR2: LNHDA and SQIVND (reference sequence). The length of the CDR3 is 14 residues. Trimming removed 6 bases at V and 1 base at J, with 9 bases between.

The rearrangement uses TRBV6-6 and TRBJ2-7, with 7 bases identical to TRBD1. This CDR3 comprises 15 residues. CDR1 is MNHNY and CDR2 is SVGAGI in the germline V gene (reference sequence). V dropped 5 bases and J dropped 3; count of bases not matched to a gene: 10. As DNA, the CDR3 is TGTGCCAGCAGTCCTATTTACGGGACAGTCTACGAGCAGTACTTC. Its protein product is CASSPIYGTVYEQYF.

The V gene is TRBV7-2, the J gene TRBJ1-2, with no clear D. V gave up 1 base and J gave up 2 bases, with 11 bases separating them. Germline CDR1 SGHTA, CDR2 FQGNSA. This CDR3 has 15 amino acids. DNA of the CDR3: TGTGCCAGCAGCTTAGGTTCTGGGCTCAACTATGGCTACACCTTC. Translated: CASSLGSGLNYGYTF.

This clone turned up a few times. The chain links TRBV5-1 to TRBJ2-3; 10 nucleotides align to TRBD2. The CDR3 has 16 residues. The V and J ends lost 2 bases and 0 bases, in that order; junction bases with no gene match: 3. Per the germline V gene, CDR1 is SGHRS and CDR2 is YFSETQ. The CDR3 nucleotides are TGCGCCAGCAGCTTAAATAGCGGGGGGAGCACAGATACGCAGTATTTT. As protein: CASSLNSGGSTDTQYF. The entire variable domain, with the rest obtained from reference TRBV5-1 and TRBJ2-3, is as follows: KAGVTQTPRYLIKTRGQQVTLSCSPISGHRSVSWYQQTPGQGLQFLFEYFSETQRNKGNFPGRFSGRQFSNSRSEMNVSTLELGDSALYLCASSLNSGGSTDTQYFGPGTRLTVL.

The CDR3 here is CASSLESSGNIQYF. Here the CDR3 DNA reads TGTGCCAGCAGCTTAGAATCTAGCGGGAACATTCAGTACTTC. This chain connects TRBV7-2 to TRBJ2-4; 8 bases fit TRBD2. After removal of 1 base from V and 7 bases from J, the junction contained 3 bases not matched to a gene. CDR3 length equals 14 residues. Germline values: CDR1 SGHTA, CDR2 FQGNSA. Variable domain in full (rest from reference TRBV7-2 and TRBJ2-4): GAGVSQSPSNKVTEKGKDVELRCDPISGHTALYWYRQSLGQGLEFLIYFQGNSAPDKSGLPSDRFSAERTGGSVSTLTIQRTQQEDSAVYLCASSLESSGNIQYFGAGTRLSVL.

This chain joins TRBV7-9 and TRBJ2-1; the match to TRBD2 covers 8 bases. The germline V gene has CDR1 SEHNR and CDR2 FQNEAQ (reference sequence). The ends lost 7 bases at V and 8 bases at J; junction bases unmatched: 16. This CDR3 has 16 residues. The CDR3 DNA reads as TGTGCCAGCAACTTGGGGGTTAGCGGGAAAGGCTATGAGCAGTTCTTC. Translating gives CASNLGVSGKGYEQFF.

This chain uses TRBV7-9 with TRBJ2-7; 7 nucleotides align to TRBD1. Germline CDR1 is SEHNR and CDR2 is FQNEAQ (reference sequence). J lost 6 bases, V lost 4 bases, and 3 bases had no gene match. The CDR3 runs to 12 residues. In DNA, the CDR3 is TGTGCCAGCAGCTCAGACAGGGCCGAGCAGTACTTC. It codes for CASSSDRAEQYF.

J is TRBJ2-1 and V is TRBV18; TRBD2 aligns across 15 bases. CDR1 is KGHSH, CDR2 LQKENI, per germline. The CDR3 spans 13 residues. The J segment lost 8 bases and the V segment lost 8 bases, leaving 1 base of the junction unmatched. CDR3 in amino acids: CASGLAGGDEQFF. CDR3 sequence (DNA): TGTGCCAGCGGACTAGCGGGGGGGGATGAGCAGTTCTTC.

The chain carries TRBV5-8 and TRBJ2-5, with 9 bases fitting TRBD2. Germline V CDR1 and CDR2: SGHTS, YDEGEE. Losses at the gene ends were 0 bases for V and 0 bases for J; bases not matched to a gene: 6. The CDR3 consists of 17 residues. The CDR3 DNA sequence: TGTGCCAGCAGCTTGGCCCGGCTAGCGGGGTACCAAGAGACCCAGTACTTC. Translation gives CASSLARLAGYQETQYF.

This clone occurred a few times. V gene TRBV5-1 combines with J gene TRBJ2-5; TRBD2 matches at 7 bases. Germline V gene sequence: CDR1 SGHRS, CDR2 YFSETQ. V lost 0 bases, J lost 0 bases, and 5 bases stayed unmatched. The CDR3 has 16 residues. CDR3 sequence reads: CASSLVFAGDQETQYF. The CDR3 nucleotides read TGCGCCAGCAGCTTGGTTTTCGCGGGAGACCAAGAGACCCAGTACTTC.

The V call is TRBV4-3, the J call TRBJ2-5; 7 bases line up with TRBD2. Germline values: CDR1 LGHNA, CDR2 YSLEER. This CDR3 comprises 15 residues. Unmatched junction bases numbered 5, after V lost 2 bases and J lost 2 bases. Here the CDR3 reads CASSQQAGPQETQYF. CDR3 coding DNA: TGCGCCAGCAGCCAACAAGCGGGACCTCAAGAGACCCAGTACTTC.

The chain employs TRBV2 and TRBJ2-7; D perhaps matches TRBD1 (6 bases). The germline V and J ends were trimmed by 2 bases and 4 bases, with 15 bases remaining between them. The CDR3 consists of 15 residues. Germline V gene data show CDR1 as SNHLY and CDR2 as FYNNEI. The CDR3 loop is CASSELGQGGYEQYF. In DNA form, the CDR3 reads TGTGCCAGCAGTGAATTGGGACAAGGAGGATACGAGCAGTACTTC.

The gene calls are TRBV6-1 and TRBJ2-7; 7 bases line up with TRBD1. The CDR3 runs to 14 residues. With V trimmed by 1 base and J by 4 bases, 4 bases remained unmatched. Germline V gives CDR1 MNHNS, CDR2 SASEGT. The CDR3 region has the DNA TGTGCCAGCAGTGAAGTTGGACAGGATTACGAGCAGTACTTC. Translation gives CASSEVGQDYEQYF.

This chain links TRBV7-9 with TRBJ2-7; D is undetermined. CDR1 is SEHNR and CDR2 is FQNEAQ in the germline V gene (reference sequence). Trimming cost V 1 base and J 3 bases, with 13 bases left between them. This CDR3 contains 15 residues. In DNA form, the CDR3 reads TGTGCCAGCAGCTTAGTCCCAGAACGGGTCTACGAGCAGTACTTC. The encoded protein is CASSLVPERVYEQYF.

This clone has more than one count but fewer than ten. The gene calls are TRBV6-5 and TRBJ2-1, with D possibly TRBD2 on 5 matching bases. Germline lookup yields CDR1 MNHEY and CDR2 SVGAGI. Trimming cost V 8 bases and J 9 bases, with 11 bases left between them. This CDR3 has 11 residues. The CDR3 sequence is CASVDFGEQFF. CDR3 bases: TGTGCCAGCGTGGACTTCGGTGAGCAGTTCTTC.

As to this clone: The junction shows a germline mismatch at one end, possibly a read error. The genes are TRBV7-7 and TRBJ2-5; 14 bases are a match to TRBD2. Germline CDR1 and CDR2: SSHAT and FNYEAQ (reference sequence). The CDR3 contains 15 residues. The chain's CDR3 is CASSSGLAGVETQYF. CDR3 nucleotide sequence: TGTGCTAGCAGCTCGGGACTAGCGGGAGTAGAGACCCAGTACTTC.

The chain carries TRBV28 and TRBJ1-4, with 10 bases fitting TRBD1. Germline V gene data show CDR1 as MDHEN and CDR2 as SYDVKM. This CDR3 comprises 16 residues. V trimming: 6 bases; J trimming: 0 bases; junction bases outside the gene matches: 4. The DNA of the CDR3 is TGTGCCAGCAGCCAAGGACAGGGGGCAACTAATGAAAAACTGTTTTTT. This translates into CASSQGQGATNEKLFF.

CDR3 sequence (DNA): TGTGCCATCAGTGATGGGACAGTTGAAGCTTTCTTT. This encodes CAISDGTVEAFF. This chain links TRBV10-3 with TRBJ1-1; 7 bases map to TRBD1. The CDR3 has 12 residues. The J segment lost 7 bases and the V segment lost 3 bases, leaving 2 bases of the junction unmatched. The germline gives CDR1 ENHRY, CDR2 SYGVKD.

This chain joins TRBV7-2 and TRBJ1-6; D is unresolved. V lost 5 bases, J lost 9 bases, and 17 bases lay in between. This CDR3 has 15 residues. Germline V lookup: CDR1 SGHTA, CDR2 FQGNSA. CDR3 region: CASSRLSGMVSPLHF. CDR3 DNA: TGTGCCAGCAGCCGACTCAGCGGCATGGTTTCACCCCTCCACTTT.

The chain couples TRBV4-3 to TRBJ1-1; D not resolved. Germline V lookup: CDR1 LGHNA, CDR2 YSLEER. This CDR3 is 15 amino acids long. The V end lost 1 base, the J end lost 3 bases, and 12 bases lay between the germline ends. CDR3: CASSQGRGMYTEAFF. The CDR3 DNA follows: TGCGCCAGCAGCCAAGGAAGAGGGATGTACACTGAAGCTTTCTTT.

This chain connects TRBV18 to TRBJ2-3; 12 bases map to TRBD2. Germline V CDR1 and CDR2: KGHSH, LQKENI. Unmatched junction bases numbered 7, after V lost 0 bases and J lost 3 bases. There are 18 residues in the CDR3. This CDR3 reads CASSPPNVGLAGTDTQYF. The CDR3 DNA sequence: TGTGCCAGCTCACCACCGAATGTCGGACTAGCGGGGACAGATACGCAGTATTTT.

This clone is a singleton in its sample. This chain links TRBV19 with TRBJ1-5; D is uncertain. CDR3 size: 15 residues. Germline V gene data show CDR1 as LNHDA and CDR2 as SQIVND (reference sequence). V lost 6 bases, J lost 5 bases, and 17 bases lay in between. The DNA for the CDR3 is TGTGCCAGTAGGTCCCTCGAGGGCCGGGATCAGCCCCAGCATTTT. The encoded protein is CASRSLEGRDQPQHF.

The CDR3 region is CASSPTGGLGEKLFF. CDR3 bases: TGTGCCAGCAGCCCCACGGGGGGCTTAGGTGAAAAACTGTTTTTT. The rearrangement links TRBV7-2 to TRBJ1-4; D might be TRBD1 (6 bases). With 5 bases removed from V and 7 bases from J, the gap between germline ends came to 17 bases. CDR1 is SGHTA, CDR2 FQGNSA, per germline. This CDR3 comprises 15 residues.

CDR3 nucleotide sequence: TGCAGCGTTTGGACTAGCGGATCCTACGAGCAGTACTTC. Its protein product is CSVWTSGSYEQYF. V is TRBV29-1 and J is TRBJ2-7, with 10 bases that match TRBD2. CDR1 SQVTM and CDR2 ANQGSEA come from the germline V gene. The CDR3 consists of 13 residues. Losses at the gene ends were 5 bases for V and 1 base for J; bases not matched to a gene: 2.